The clone carrying this TCR beta chain was counted a single time. Its antigen remains unknown. Using immunoSEQ multiplex PCR, the repertoire was profiled, and TCRdb retains in-frame clones only, with some absent. The data show over 140,000 clones, with around 93% seen just once and around 3.5% held by the top ten. This sample was taken from a study of T cell responses to AZD1222 COVID-19 vaccine. Study findings and constraints: Spike-spanning, vaccine-associated CD4 TCRs were dominant at 160-218 and 743-854. There were mostly white British donors and more females than males, and clonal diversity was possibly underestimated. Without day 14 samples, only post-peak T cell repertoires were studied.

The ends were cut back, 2 bases at V and 4 bases at J, with 18 bases in the middle. Germline V gene sequence: CDR1 MNHEY, CDR2 SVGEGT. This CDR3 region has 17 residues. This sequence originates from an adult who received the AZD1222 COVID-19 vaccine. The specimen was peripheral blood, collected 28 days after the second AZD1222 dose. The chain couples TRBV6-2 or TRBV6-3 to TRBJ1-5, with a possible D match to TRBD1 (5 bases). CDR3 loop: CASSYKAGLGGNQPQHF. CDR3 nucleotide sequence: TGTGCCAGCAGTTACAAAGCGGGGCTTGGGGGAAATCAGCCCCAGCATTTT.